Below are 28 T cell receptor beta chains sequenced from a single sample in a study of blood T cell repertoires in COVID-19. TCRdb keeps only in-frame clones here, not all; method: immunoSEQ multiplex PCR. The sample contains 150,000 to 180,000 clones, approximately 83% of which appear only once. Sequences were obtained from peripheral blood. The receptors were gathered from an older woman with COVID-19, enrolled during active disease.

The chain recombines TRBV5-1 with TRBJ1-1, with 8 bases lining up with TRBD1. Germline V gene data show CDR1 as SGHRS and CDR2 as YFSETQ. There are 15 residues in the CDR3. V was clipped by 1 base and J by 13 bases; unmatched bases: 15. The CDR3 reads CASSLSQTRTGFGFF. Written as DNA, the CDR3 is TGCGCCAGCAGCTTGAGCCAAACTAGGACAGGGTTCGGTTTCTTT.

This chain uses TRBV30 with TRBJ1-5, with 7 bases identical to TRBD1. Trimming removed 8 bases from V and 3 bases from J; junction bases left unmatched: 7. CDR1 and CDR2 from the germline V gene are GTSNPN and SVGIG (reference sequence). The CDR3 is 13 amino acids. The CDR3 sequence: CAPLDRLNQPQHF. CDR3 in DNA: TGTGCCCCTCTGGACAGGCTCAATCAGCCCCAGCATTTT.

This chain uses TRBV19 with TRBJ1-5; tentatively, D is TRBD1 (5 bases). Trimming took 3 bases from V and 3 from J, leaving 15 bases between them. Germline assignment: CDR1 LNHDA and CDR2 SQIVND (reference sequence). This CDR3 has 16 residues. The CDR3 protein is CASSIEAGIDNQPQHF. The DNA of the CDR3 is TGTGCCAGTAGTATTGAGGCAGGGATCGACAATCAGCCCCAGCATTTT.

J is TRBJ1-4 and V is TRBV19, with 12 positions matching TRBD1. This CDR3 region has 18 residues. Germline V gene lookup returns CDR1 LNHDA and CDR2 SQIVND (reference sequence). With V trimmed by 5 bases and J by 2 bases, 9 bases remained unmatched. The CDR3 sequence: CASSGGQGARRTNEKLFF. The CDR3 DNA is TGTGCCAGTAGTGGGGGACAGGGGGCAAGGAGGACTAATGAAAAACTGTTTTTT.

This clone showed up just a few times. The J gene is TRBJ2-7, the V gene TRBV7-9, with TRBD2 identical over 7 bases. V lost 3 bases, J lost 0 bases, and 5 bases stayed unmatched. In germline, CDR1 is SEHNR, CDR2 FQNEAQ (reference sequence). CDR3 length equals 15 residues. The CDR3 DNA is TGTGCCAGCAGCTTTAGCGGGTTCAGCTCCTACGAGCAGTACGTC. It specifies CASSFSGFSSYEQYV.

The chain couples TRBV19 to TRBJ2-1, with TRBD2 identical over 9 bases. Germline CDR1 reads LNHDA; CDR2 reads SQIVND (reference sequence). With 5 bases clipped from V and 5 bases from J, the junction kept 10 bases outside the gene matches. This CDR3 region has 16 residues. CDR3: CASSVRAGLADNEQFF. The CDR3 region has the DNA TGTGCCAGTAGTGTCAGGGCGGGACTAGCTGACAATGAGCAGTTCTTC.

This clone was recorded once. V and J are TRBV5-1 and TRBJ1-1; a possible D gene is TRBD1 (5 bases). Per the germline V gene, CDR1 is SGHRS and CDR2 is YFSETQ. V shed 4 bases and J shed 5 bases, with 15 bases lying between them. The CDR3 has 14 residues. The CDR3 DNA sequence: TGCGCCAGCAGCAAGGCAGCGGGGGGTACTGAAGCTTTCTTT. Amino acid sequence: CASSKAAGGTEAFF. The variable domain in full, with the rest retrieved from reference TRBV5-1 and TRBJ1-1, is KAGVTQTPRYLIKTRGQQVTLSCSPISGHRSVSWYQQTPGQGLQFLFEYFSETQRNKGNFPGRFSGRQFSNSRSEMNVSTLELGDSALYLCASSKAAGGTEAFFGQGTRLTVV.

The rearrangement links TRBV18 to TRBJ2-3; perhaps TRBD1 as D (5 bases). The CDR3 totals 15 residues. Germline loops: CDR1 KGHSH, CDR2 LQKENI. V gave up 2 bases and J gave up 2 bases, with 11 bases separating them. CDR3 bases: TGTGCCAGCTCACCATTCAGGACACCCACAGATACGCAGTATTTT. It is translated as CASSPFRTPTDTQYF.

J is TRBJ1-4 and V is TRBV7-2; D is perhaps TRBD1 (5 bases). Trimming left V 5 bases short and J 6 bases short, with 13 bases between. This CDR3 is 14 amino acids long. CDR1 is SGHTA, CDR2 FQGNSA, per germline. The CDR3 here is CASSLRDSDEKLFF. The CDR3 DNA is TGTGCCAGCAGCCTCCGGGACTCCGATGAAAAACTGTTTTTT.

The chain combines TRBV18 with TRBJ1-1; D gene ambiguous. The CDR3 totals 12 residues. V dropped 2 bases and J dropped 5 bases, with 6 bases sitting between them. CDR1 and CDR2 (germline): KGHSH, LQKENI. CDR3 coding DNA: TGTGCCAGCTCACCAGAGGGTACTGAAGCTTTCTTT. Translated: CASSPEGTEAFF.

The chain couples TRBV6-5 to TRBJ2-3, with 7 nucleotides matching TRBD1. This CDR3 is 15 amino acids long. V was clipped by 3 bases and J by 2 bases; unmatched bases: 5. Germline V gene data show CDR1 as MNHEY and CDR2 as SVGAGI. CDR3 DNA sequence: TGTGCCAGCAGTTATGAGACAGGGCTCACAGATACGCAGTATTTT. Translating it yields CASSYETGLTDTQYF.

This clone was seen only a few times. The rearrangement joins TRBV5-1 to TRBJ2-5, with a possible D match to TRBD2 (5 bases). The CDR3 spans 15 residues. Germline loops: CDR1 SGHRS, CDR2 YFSETQ. V lost 0 bases and J 4 bases, leaving 13 bases between the germline ends. For the CDR3, the DNA is TGCGCCAGCAGCTTGGCCAGAGCAGGAGGAGAGACCCAGTACTTC. Its protein is CASSLARAGGETQYF. The complete variable domain, with remaining parts taken from reference TRBV5-1 and TRBJ2-5, reads KAGVTQTPRYLIKTRGQQVTLSCSPISGHRSVSWYQQTPGQGLQFLFEYFSETQRNKGNFPGRFSGRQFSNSRSEMNVSTLELGDSALYLCASSLARAGGETQYFGPGTRLLVL.

The gene calls are TRBV2 and TRBJ1-3, with 12 positions matching TRBD1. Looked up from germline, CDR1 is SNHLY and CDR2 is FYNNEI. With 7 bases clipped from V and 0 bases from J, the junction kept 10 bases outside the gene matches. The CDR3 totals 18 residues. In DNA form, the CDR3 reads TGTGCCAGCAACCCAGGGACAGGGGGCGTTCTCTCTGGAAACACCATATATTTT. It specifies CASNPGTGGVLSGNTIYF.

This clone turned up a few times. V is TRBV27 and J is TRBJ1-5; a weak D match, TRBD1 (6 bases). Germline CDR1 MNHEY, CDR2 SMNVEV (reference sequence). V was cut by 0 bases and J by 9 bases, with 9 bases left in between. The CDR3 extends over 13 amino acids. The CDR3 reads CASSLSGGGPQHF. CDR3 coding DNA: TGTGCCAGCAGTTTATCTGGGGGCGGGCCCCAGCATTTT.

This chain connects TRBV19 to TRBJ1-2; 9 bases are shared with TRBD1. CDR3 length: 16 residues. Germline V gene sequence: CDR1 LNHDA, CDR2 SQIVND (reference sequence). V lost 5 bases and J lost 4; bases outside the gene matches: 11. The CDR3 reads CASSAYPGQGFYGYTF. As DNA, the CDR3 is TGTGCCAGTAGTGCCTACCCGGGACAGGGTTTCTATGGCTACACCTTC.

The chain is built from TRBV3-1 (or the pseudogene TRBV3-2) and TRBJ1-1, with a possible D match to TRBD1 (6 bases). V was shortened by 5 bases and J by 6 bases, with 13 bases between the two germline ends. CDR3 size: 13 residues. Germline-derived CDR1 and CDR2 are LGHDT and YNNKEL (reference sequence). CDR3 sequence reads: CASSEWGRAEAFF. The CDR3 bases are TGTGCCAGCAGCGAATGGGGGCGGGCTGAAGCTTTCTTT.

The chain employs TRBV5-1 and TRBJ2-1; D possibly corresponds to TRBD2 (6 bases). The CDR3 runs 15 residues. V was trimmed by 3 bases and J by 7 bases, leaving 17 bases between them. CDR1 is SGHRS and CDR2 is YFSETQ in the germline V gene. CDR3 amino acids: CASSSTSTLKNEQFF. The CDR3 DNA reads as TGCGCCAGCAGCTCAACTAGCACCCTTAAGAATGAGCAGTTCTTC.

The DNA of the CDR3 is TGTGCCAGCTCCGGGGTGCCTCTGAACACTGAAGCTTTCTTT. Protein: CASSGVPLNTEAFF. This chain connects TRBV6-5 to TRBJ1-1; D remains ambiguous. The V end lost 8 bases, the J end lost 0 bases, and 13 bases lay between the germline ends. The CDR3 extends over 14 amino acids. Germline CDR1 and CDR2: MNHEY and SVGAGI.

V is TRBV10-2 and J is TRBJ1-1; TRBD1 matches at 7 bases. CDR3 length: 16 residues. J gave up 1 base and V 5 bases, and 10 bases lay outside the gene matches. Germline V gene data show CDR1 as WSHSY and CDR2 as SAAADI. CDR3 protein: CASSTGATQRNTEAFF. CDR3 bases: TGCGCCAGCAGTACAGGGGCAACTCAGAGGAACACTGAAGCTTTCTTT.

This chain connects TRBV19 to TRBJ1-5; D may be TRBD1 (6 bases). V lost 7 bases and J lost 3, with 16 bases in between. The germline gives CDR1 LNHDA, CDR2 SQIVND (reference sequence). The CDR3 extends over 15 amino acids. The CDR3 here is CASTWGRGANQPQHF. CDR3 DNA sequence: TGTGCCAGTACATGGGGACGGGGGGCCAATCAGCCCCAGCATTTT.

This chain joins TRBV18 and TRBJ1-1; tentatively, D is TRBD1 (6 bases). This CDR3 contains 15 residues. V lost 3 bases and J lost 4, with 15 bases in between. Germline lookup yields CDR1 KGHSH and CDR2 LQKENI. This CDR3 is CASSPVQGEGTEAFF. The CDR3 bases are TGTGCCAGCTCACCTGTACAGGGAGAGGGCACTGAAGCTTTCTTT.

As for this clone: One junction end does not reproduce the germline sequence, and a read error may be involved. The chain employs TRBV19 and TRBJ1-2; possibly TRBD1 for D (5 bases). The length of the CDR3 is 13 residues. The germline V gene encodes CDR1 LNHDA and CDR2 SQIVND (reference sequence). The CDR3 region has the DNA TGTGCCAGTAGTATAAAGGGGTACTATGGCTACATCTTC. The encoded protein is CASSIKGYYGYIF.

This clone showed up just a few times. The CDR3 nucleotides are TGTGCCAGCAGCTCCTTCAGCGGGGGAGAGACCCAGTACTTC. Residues: CASSSFSGGETQYF. V usage is TRBV7-2 and J usage is TRBJ2-5; 8 bases align to TRBD2. Germline V gives CDR1 SGHTA, CDR2 FQGNSA. V lost 4 bases to trimming and J lost 4 bases; unmatched junction nucleotides: 5. CDR3 length: 14 residues.

This clone has a handful of counts. The chain carries TRBV7-8 and TRBJ1-2, with D unclear. The V end was cut by 1 base, the J end by 1 base, with 7 bases between. Germline V gene sequence: CDR1 SGHVS, CDR2 FQNEAQ. This CDR3 comprises 14 residues. The chain's CDR3 is CASSLGRINYGYTF. The CDR3 nucleotides read TGTGCCAGCAGCTTAGGCAGGATTAACTATGGCTACACCTTC.

The rearrangement uses TRBV11-3 and TRBJ2-4; D might be TRBD1 (6 bases). The germline V and J ends were trimmed by 5 bases and 0 bases, with 14 bases remaining between them. The germline gives CDR1 SGHNT, CDR2 YENEEA. The length of the CDR3 is 16 residues. CDR3 loop: CASSPGTYLAKNIQYF. The CDR3 DNA follows: TGTGCCAGCAGCCCGGGGACATATCTAGCCAAAAACATTCAGTACTTC.

The CDR3 protein is CASSLESGELFF. The DNA of the CDR3 is TGTGCCAGCAGCTTAGAGTCTGGGGAGCTGTTTTTT. The J gene is TRBJ2-2, the V gene TRBV7-3; D not resolved. Per the germline V gene, CDR1 is SGHTA and CDR2 is FQGTGA. The CDR3 runs to 12 residues. V dropped 2 bases and J dropped 8 bases, with 6 bases sitting between them.

The CDR3 bases are TGCGCCAGCAGTGAGTCTTCGACAGGGACCGGGGAGCTGTTTTTT. Translation gives CASSESSTGTGELFF. The V gene is TRBV10-1, the J gene TRBJ2-2, with 7 bases that match TRBD1. Germline values: CDR1 WNHNN, CDR2 SYGVQD (reference sequence). The CDR3 has 15 residues. J gave up 5 bases and V 0 bases, and 3 bases lay outside the gene matches.

The rearrangement uses TRBV6-5 and TRBJ1-6; D call uncertain. V shed 0 bases and J shed 10 bases, with 7 bases lying between them. CDR3 length equals 13 residues. The germline gives CDR1 MNHEY, CDR2 SVGAGI. The CDR3 reads CASSYSEASPLHF. The CDR3 bases are TGTGCCAGCAGTTACTCGGAGGCCTCACCCCTCCACTTT.